A single T cell receptor (beta chain) is shown here with its context. The source of the sample is a study of OX40 agonist ivuxolimab in advanced cancers. This table comes from immunoSEQ multiplex PCR, and its TCRdb copy is limited to in-frame clones, with some not included. The repertoire has over 80,000 clones, about 94% of them found once; the top ten carry 1% to 1.3%. This CDR3 is 15 amino acids long. Per germline, CDR1 SNHLY and CDR2 FYNNEI. The junction had 4 bases not matched to a gene; V was cut back by 5 bases and J by 1 base. The source material was CD4+ or CD8+ T cells sorted from blood, sampled in a trial of the OX40 agonist ivuxolimab. The sequence was obtained from an adult with an advanced solid tumor such as melanoma, head and neck, liver or kidney cancer. The chain is built from TRBV2 and TRBJ2-3; 9 bases are shared with TRBD1. The CDR3: CASSPDRGGTDTQYF. The CDR3 DNA reads TGTGCCAGCAGTCCTGACAGGGGGGGCACAGATACGCAGTATTTT.